Given below is one T cell receptor (beta chain) in context. The assay was immunoSEQ multiplex PCR, and TCRdb's table has in-frame clones only and misses some. The table records approximately 94,000 clones, approximately 90% of them present only once. The data derive from a study of control samples from healthy donors and cancer patients. The CDR3 covers 15 residues. Trimming took 10 bases from V and 10 from J, leaving 26 bases between them. Germline CDR1 and CDR2: SGHNT and YYREEE (reference sequence). Sequencing was performed on blood. The sequence was collected from a woman aged 45 to 65 in good health. The V and J genes are TRBV5-4 and TRBJ1-4; weak D call: TRBD1 (6 bases). CDR3 in DNA: TGTGCCTTCAAGTTCTGGGGGGCCGAAGGGGGAAAACTGTTTTTT. It specifies CAFKFWGAEGGKLFF.